The 25 T cell receptor beta chains in this list originate from one sample, sequenced in a study of blood T cell repertoires in COVID-19 (dated by TCRdb to 2018 to 2020). Libraries were made using the immunoSEQ multiplex PCR assay. The source is immuneACCESS, and TCRdb retained only in-frame sequences with V and J called. Part of the clones is not carried over; for the studies checked, unresolved V genes explain less than half of this, and the remainder is unexplained. The sample includes approximately 150,000 clones, with 75% to 90% observed a single time. The ten largest clones take up roughly 5.6% of the sample. The material sequenced was PBMCs or T cells enriched from blood (not recorded which). These receptor sequences come from an older man who had been exposed to COVID-19.

The chain has TRBV19 and TRBJ2-7; 11 positions agree with TRBD1. CDR3 length equals 17 residues. Losses at the gene ends were 0 bases for V and 5 bases for J; bases not matched to a gene: 9. Looked up from germline, CDR1 is LNHDA and CDR2 is SQIVND (reference sequence). CDR3 in amino acids: CASSIDYRDRGVNEQYF. In DNA form, the CDR3 reads TGTGCCAGTAGTATAGACTACCGGGACAGGGGGGTGAACGAGCAGTACTTC.

The chain combines TRBV10-2 with TRBJ2-2; TRBD1 agrees at 9 bases. Germline loops: CDR1 WSHSY, CDR2 SAAADI. V was pared by 4 bases and J by 5 bases, with 8 bases of the junction left unmatched. This CDR3 is built from 16 residues. Here the CDR3 reads CASSAKQGAGTGELFF. The CDR3 coding sequence is TGCGCCAGCAGTGCTAAACAGGGGGCAGGAACCGGGGAGCTGTTTTTT.

The DNA of the CDR3 is TGTGCCAGCAGCACGACACCTAACTATGGCTACACCTTC. The encoded protein is CASSTTPNYGYTF. The chain carries TRBV5-6 and TRBJ1-2; unclear D gene. With 4 bases removed from V and 0 bases from J, the gap between germline ends came to 7 bases. Germline lookup yields CDR1 SGHDT and CDR2 YYEEEE. The CDR3 is 13 amino acids.

The chain has TRBV15 and TRBJ1-5; a possible D gene is TRBD1 (5 bases). Trimming took off 1 base at V and 6 bases at J, with 16 bases between the two ends. Germline V lookup: CDR1 LNHNV, CDR2 YYDKDF (reference sequence). The CDR3 spans 16 residues. The CDR3 is CATSRARDSTGQPQHF. CDR3 nucleotide sequence: TGTGCCACCAGCAGAGCGAGGGACTCAACGGGTCAGCCCCAGCATTTT.

CDR3 in DNA: TGTGCCAGTAGTTCCGGGACAGAGGTAGGCAATCAGCCCCAGCATTTT. This encodes CASSSGTEVGNQPQHF. The V gene is TRBV19, the J gene TRBJ1-5, with 7 bases identical to TRBD1. This CDR3 is built from 16 residues. The trim removed 5 bases at V and 2 bases at J, leaving 9 bases unmatched. Looked up from germline, CDR1 is LNHDA and CDR2 is SQIVND (reference sequence).

Written as DNA, the CDR3 is TGTGCCAGCAGCTTAGGGAGCTCCTATAATTCACCCCTCCACTTT. Translating it yields CASSLGSSYNSPLHF. The gene calls are TRBV7-2 and TRBJ1-6; unclear D gene. This CDR3 has 15 residues. The germline gives CDR1 SGHTA, CDR2 FQGNSA. Trimming removed 1 base at V and 0 bases at J, with 4 bases between.

In nucleotides, the CDR3 is TGTGCCAGCAGTTTCGGTGCGGGACCGAACACCGGGGAGCTGTTTTTT. Its protein product is CASSFGAGPNTGELFF. This chain links TRBV28 with TRBJ2-2, with D possibly TRBD2 on 6 matching bases. Germline V gene data show CDR1 as MDHEN and CDR2 as SYDVKM. CDR3 size: 16 residues. Trimming removed 3 bases from V and 0 bases from J, with 11 bases in between.

This clone was counted once. In the same sample, other DNA sequences code for this CDR3. The chain employs TRBV5-1 and TRBJ1-2, with D possibly being TRBD1 (5 bases). The CDR3 is 12 residues long. Germline assignment: CDR1 SGHRS and CDR2 YFSETQ. The V and J ends lost 1 base and 8 bases respectively, with 9 bases between them. Written as DNA, the CDR3 is TGCGCCAGCAGCTTGTCGGGGGACGGCTACACCTTC. Translation: CASSLSGDGYTF.

This chain links TRBV7-2 with TRBJ2-3; 7 bases are a match to TRBD1. The trim removed 1 base at V and 5 bases at J, leaving 3 bases unmatched. This CDR3 is built from 14 residues. CDR1 is SGHTA and CDR2 is FQGNSA in the germline V gene. The CDR3 reads CASSLEGGLDTQYF. CDR3 nucleotides: TGTGCCAGCAGCTTAGAAGGGGGCTTAGATACGCAGTATTTT. The entire variable domain, with the rest obtained from reference TRBV7-2 and TRBJ2-3, is as follows: GAGVSQSPSNKVTEKGKDVELRCDPISGHTALYWYRQSLGQGLEFLIYFQGNSAPDKSGLPSDRFSAERTGGSVSTLTIQRTQQEDSAVYLCASSLEGGLDTQYFGPGTRLTVL.

V is TRBV19 and J is TRBJ2-7, with D possibly TRBD2 on 6 matching bases. CDR1 LNHDA and CDR2 SQIVND come from the germline V gene (reference sequence). V was cut by 4 bases and J by 0 bases, with 13 bases left in between. The CDR3 has 15 residues. Here the CDR3 DNA reads TGTGCCAGTAGTAGCCGGGACTCAAACTCCTACGAGCAGTACTTC. It encodes CASSSRDSNSYEQYF.

The chain uses TRBV5-6 and TRBJ1-6; D gene unclear. CDR1 is SGHDT and CDR2 is YYEEEE in the germline V gene. This CDR3 has 17 amino acids. Trimming left V 4 bases short and J 0 bases short, with 14 bases between. The CDR3 DNA is TGTGCCAGCAGCGTGAACCCAACTAGCTCCTATAATTCACCCCTCCACTTT. Protein product: CASSVNPTSSYNSPLHF.

V gene TRBV4-3 combines with J gene TRBJ2-2; 7 positions match TRBD2. The CDR3 runs 17 residues. The germline V gene has CDR1 LGHNA and CDR2 YSLEER. With 2 bases clipped from V and 4 bases from J, the junction kept 10 bases outside the gene matches. The DNA for the CDR3 is TGCGCCAGCAGCCAAAGTTCGGCCCCGGGAGGCACCGGGGAGCTGTTTTTT. Translation gives CASSQSSAPGGTGELFF.

V and J are TRBV2 and TRBJ2-5, with TRBD1 matching over 8 bases. The CDR3 spans 15 residues. The V and J ends lost 6 bases and 3 bases, in that order; junction bases with no gene match: 9. The germline V gene has CDR1 SNHLY and CDR2 FYNNEI. CDR3 nucleotide sequence: TGTGCCAGCAGCGCGGCCGGGACAGGAAAAGAGACCCAGTACTTC. Residues: CASSAAGTGKETQYF.

The chain recombines TRBV7-3 with TRBJ2-3; 11 bases fit TRBD1. The CDR3 runs 17 residues. Germline assignment: CDR1 SGHTA and CDR2 FQGTGA. V shed 5 bases, J shed 3 bases, and the junction held 10 bases outside the gene matches. For the CDR3, the DNA is TGTGCCAGCAGCCGGGACAGGGGGGTAGCCGGGACAGATACGCAGTATTTT. Protein sequence: CASSRDRGVAGTDTQYF.

The chain couples TRBV5-1 to TRBJ1-4; perhaps TRBD1 as D (6 bases). Trimming pared 4 bases from V and 4 bases from J, leaving 14 bases between. CDR3 size: 15 residues. Germline V gives CDR1 SGHRS, CDR2 YFSETQ. The DNA for the CDR3 is TGCGCCAGCAGCCGGTGGGGGCAGAGTAATGAAAAACTGTTTTTT. Its translation is CASSRWGQSNEKLFF.

This chain links TRBV5-1 with TRBJ2-3; 9 nucleotides agree with TRBD1. The CDR3 totals 14 residues. V was clipped by 3 bases and J by 3 bases; unmatched bases: 2. CDR1 SGHRS and CDR2 YFSETQ come from the germline V gene. This chain's CDR3 is CASSSGQGTDTQYF. The CDR3 DNA is TGCGCCAGCAGCTCCGGACAGGGGACAGATACGCAGTATTTT.

This chain connects TRBV18 to TRBJ1-4; TRBD1 matches at 8 bases. The CDR3 extends over 14 amino acids. J lost 7 bases, V lost 3 bases, and 4 bases had no gene match. Germline lookup yields CDR1 KGHSH and CDR2 LQKENI. As DNA, the CDR3 is TGTGCCAGCTCACCGGGCAGGGGGCTTGAAAAACTGTTTTTT. It yields the protein CASSPGRGLEKLFF.

The chain is built from TRBV7-5 and TRBJ1-2. TRBV7-5 is marked as a pseudogene. CDR3 length: 16 amino acids. CDR3: CARSPNDPSGLNGYTF. The CDR3 DNA reads TGTGCCAGAAGCCCGAACGACCCCTCGGGACTTAATGGCTACACCTTC.

A note on this clone: This sample includes further DNA sequences coding for the same CDR3. The rearrangement joins TRBV29-1 to TRBJ1-3; a possible D gene is TRBD1 (6 bases). Germline V gene lookup returns CDR1 SQVTM and CDR2 ANQGSEA. This CDR3 contains 13 residues. Trimming left V 5 bases short and J 4 bases short, with 12 bases between. DNA for the CDR3: TGCAGCGTTTCGGACAGAGGAGGAAACACCATATATTTT. Translated, it gives CSVSDRGGNTIYF.

The V and J genes are TRBV5-1 and TRBJ2-5; D perhaps matches TRBD1 (6 bases). Trimming removed 4 bases from V and 0 bases from J, with 19 bases in between. The germline V gene has CDR1 SGHRS and CDR2 YFSETQ. There are 17 residues in the CDR3. The DNA of the CDR3 is TGCGCCAGCAGCCGCGGGTTACAGGGTACCCACCAAGAGACCCAGTACTTC. Residues: CASSRGLQGTHQETQYF.

The chain carries TRBV18 and TRBJ1-1, with unresolved D. The CDR3 length is 14 residues. Germline assignment: CDR1 KGHSH and CDR2 LQKENI. The V end was cut by 3 bases, the J end by 1 base, with 9 bases between. CDR3 nucleotide sequence: TGTGCCAGCTCACCCCAAGACACGAACACTGAAGCTTTCTTT. Encoded protein: CASSPQDTNTEAFF.

The count of this clone is one. The chain uses TRBV19 and TRBJ2-2, with 9 bases matching TRBD1. The CDR3 has 15 residues. The V and J ends lost 6 bases and 0 bases, in that order; junction bases with no gene match: 2. Germline CDR1 is LNHDA and CDR2 is SQIVND (reference sequence). The CDR3 nucleotides are TGTGCCAGTAGGAGACAGGGGGCGAACACCGGGGAGCTGTTTTTT. Protein sequence: CASRRQGANTGELFF.

This rearrangement joins TRBV28 to TRBJ1-2; 10 bases are a match to TRBD1. The CDR3 loop spans 12 amino acids. The junction had 7 bases not matched to a gene; V was cut back by 10 bases and J by 8 bases. Germline V gene lookup returns CDR1 MDHEN and CDR2 SYDVKM. CDR3 sequence reads: CATGQGEAGYTF. The CDR3 region has the DNA TGTGCCACCGGACAGGGGGAGGCAGGCTACACCTTC.

This rearrangement joins TRBV28 to TRBJ2-2, with 9 bases identical to TRBD1. The CDR3 contains 20 residues. The V gene end was trimmed by 3 bases and the J gene end by 2 bases; junction bases not matched to a gene: 16. Per the germline V gene, CDR1 is MDHEN and CDR2 is SYDVKM. For the CDR3, the DNA is TGTGCCAGCAGTTTGGGGAGGGGACAGGGAACTGTTAGCAACACCGGGGAGCTGTTTTTT. This gives the protein CASSLGRGQGTVSNTGELFF.

This chain connects TRBV6-1 to TRBJ1-2; D is ambiguous. Germline assignment: CDR1 MNHNS and CDR2 SASEGT. The CDR3 runs to 14 residues. Between the trimmed V and J ends, which lost 8 bases and 8 bases, there was a span of 21 bases. The CDR3 spells CASSPPGSAWGYTF. The CDR3 nucleotides are TGTGCCAGCTCACCCCCGGGGTCCGCCTGGGGCTACACCTTC.